This T cell receptor (beta chain) comes out of a study of T-cell memory formation after mild COVID-19. General study points: Clones that shrank (day 15 to 85) were balanced CD4/CD8, whereas later expanders leaned CD4+.

Each CDR3 protein is one row after TCRdb ran MiXCR on the 5' RACE reads. There are about 410,000 distinct CDR3 sequences in the sample; over 15% occur only once, and 20% to 25% lies in the top ten. This clonotype is deemed large. Antigen: not known. The CDR3 covers 17 residues. Trimming at V came to 1 base and at J to 1 base, leaving 3 bases not matched to a gene. The germline V gene has CDR1 SGHTA and CDR2 FQGNSA. Input material: PBMCs or a T cell subset sorted from them (not recorded which). This TCR derives from a man younger than 35 who had mild COVID-19 (a few samples of this study predate the infection). Cell type and time point are not known. This sequence joins TRBV7-2 and TRBJ2-3; 12 bases fit TRBD2. CDR3 sequence: CASSLVASGGGTDTQYF. The CDR3 DNA sequence: TGTGCCAGCAGCTTAGTAGCTAGCGGGGGGGGCACAGATACGCAGTATTTT.